The sequence of this T cell receptor beta chain was determined in a study of EBV T-cell therapy then PD-1 blockade in nasopharyngeal carcinoma. TCRdb's table, derived via immunoSEQ multiplex PCR, lists solely in-frame clones and lacks some. Seen here are roughly 17,000 clones, over 70% observed once, and the top ten hold less than 30%. This clone was counted a few times. Its antigen is not identified. Treatment described: AdE1-LMPpoly-expanded autologous EBV-specific T-cell therapy followed by anti-PD-1 nivolumab. This CDR3 spans 16 amino acids. The V gene end was trimmed by 4 bases and the J gene end by 4 bases; junction bases not matched to a gene: 3. Germline-derived CDR1 and CDR2 are PRHDT and FYEKMQ (reference sequence).

The receptor comes from a man in his forties with nasopharyngeal carcinoma. The chain links TRBV13 to TRBJ2-1, with 14 bases identical to TRBD2. The material was CD8+ T cells from blood, obtained at day 0 from a patient whose treatment included autologous EBV-specific T cells and nivolumab. The CDR3 is CASSWTSGGPYNEQFF. CDR3 bases: TGTGCCAGCAGCTGGACTAGCGGGGGGCCGTACAATGAGCAGTTCTTC.